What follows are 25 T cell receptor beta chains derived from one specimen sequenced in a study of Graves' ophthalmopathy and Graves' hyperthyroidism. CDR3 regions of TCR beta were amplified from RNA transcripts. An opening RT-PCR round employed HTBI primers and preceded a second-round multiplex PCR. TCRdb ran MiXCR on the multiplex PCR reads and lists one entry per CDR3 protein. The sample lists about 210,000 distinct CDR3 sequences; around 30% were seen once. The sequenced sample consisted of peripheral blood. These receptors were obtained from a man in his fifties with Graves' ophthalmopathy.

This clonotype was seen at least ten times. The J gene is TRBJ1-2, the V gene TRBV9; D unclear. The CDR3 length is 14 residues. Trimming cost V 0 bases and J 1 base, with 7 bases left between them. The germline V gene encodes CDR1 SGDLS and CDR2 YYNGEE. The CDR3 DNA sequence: TGTGCCAGCAGCGTAGGGATTAATAACTATGGCTACACCTTC. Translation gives CASSVGINNYGYTF.

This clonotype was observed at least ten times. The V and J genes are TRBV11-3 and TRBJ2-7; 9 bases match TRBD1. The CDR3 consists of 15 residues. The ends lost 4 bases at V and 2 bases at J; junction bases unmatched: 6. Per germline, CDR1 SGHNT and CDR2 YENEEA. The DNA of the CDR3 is TGTGCCAGCAGCTCCACCGGGACAGGGACCTACGAGCAGTACTTC. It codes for CASSSTGTGTYEQYF.

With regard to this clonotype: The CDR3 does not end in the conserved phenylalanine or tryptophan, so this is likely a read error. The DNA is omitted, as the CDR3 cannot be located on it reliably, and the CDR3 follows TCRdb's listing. CDR3 amino acids: CASSVPGQAPSR. This chain links TRBV6-1 with TRBJ1-2; the table's D call, TRBD1, has no DNA check behind it. Germline V lookup: CDR1 MNHNS, CDR2 SASEGT. The CDR3 spans 12 residues, counting both ends.

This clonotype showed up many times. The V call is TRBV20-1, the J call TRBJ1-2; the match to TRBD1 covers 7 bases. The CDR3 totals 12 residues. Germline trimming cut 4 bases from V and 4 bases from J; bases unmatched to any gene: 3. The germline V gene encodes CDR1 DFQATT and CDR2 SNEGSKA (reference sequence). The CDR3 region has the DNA TGCAGTGCTATCCACAGGGGCTATGGCTACACCTTC. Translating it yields CSAIHRGYGYTF.

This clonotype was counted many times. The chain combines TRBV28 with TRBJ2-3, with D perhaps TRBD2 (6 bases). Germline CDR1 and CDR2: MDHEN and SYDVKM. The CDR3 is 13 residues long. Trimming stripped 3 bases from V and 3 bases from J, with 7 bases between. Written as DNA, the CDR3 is TGTGCCAGCAGTTTTCGGGGGACAGATACGCAGTATTTT. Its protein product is CASSFRGTDTQYF.

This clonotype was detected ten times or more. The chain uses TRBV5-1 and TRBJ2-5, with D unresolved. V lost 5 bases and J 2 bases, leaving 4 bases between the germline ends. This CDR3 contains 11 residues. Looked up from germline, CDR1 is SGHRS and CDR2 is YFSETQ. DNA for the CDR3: TGCGCCAGCAGGGAACAAGAGACCCAGTACTTC. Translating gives CASREQETQYF.

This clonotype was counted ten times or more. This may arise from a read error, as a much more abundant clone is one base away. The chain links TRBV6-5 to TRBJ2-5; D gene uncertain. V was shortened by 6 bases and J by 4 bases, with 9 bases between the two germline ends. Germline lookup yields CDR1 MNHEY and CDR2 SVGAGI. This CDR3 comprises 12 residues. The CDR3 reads CASRGLRETQYF. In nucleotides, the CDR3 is TGTGCCAGCAGAGGCCTACGAGAGACCCAGTACTTC.

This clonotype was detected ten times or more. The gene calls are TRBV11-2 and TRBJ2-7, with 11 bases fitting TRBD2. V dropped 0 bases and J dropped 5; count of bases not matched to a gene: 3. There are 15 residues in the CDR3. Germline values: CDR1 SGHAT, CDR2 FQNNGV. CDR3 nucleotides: TGTGCCAGCAGCTTAGATGGACTAGCGGGCCACGAGCAGTACTTC. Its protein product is CASSLDGLAGHEQYF. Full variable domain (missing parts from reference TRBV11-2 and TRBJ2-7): EAGVAQSPRYKIIEKRQSVAFWCNPISGHATLYWYQQILGQGPKLLIQFQNNGVVDDSQLPKDRFSAERLKGVDSTLKIQPAKLEDSAVYLCASSLDGLAGHEQYFGPGTRLTVT.

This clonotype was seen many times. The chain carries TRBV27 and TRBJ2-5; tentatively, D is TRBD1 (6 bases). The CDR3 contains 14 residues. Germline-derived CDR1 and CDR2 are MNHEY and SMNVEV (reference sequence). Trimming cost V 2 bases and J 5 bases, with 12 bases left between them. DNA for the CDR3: TGTGCCAGCAGTTTAGGGGGCAGGCTGGAGACCCAGTACTTC. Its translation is CASSLGGRLETQYF.

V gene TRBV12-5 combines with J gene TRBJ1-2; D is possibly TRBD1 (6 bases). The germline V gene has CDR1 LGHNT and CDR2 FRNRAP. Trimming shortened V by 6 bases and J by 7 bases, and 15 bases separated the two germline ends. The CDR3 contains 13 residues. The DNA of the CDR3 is TGTGCTAGTGGCCCCCCGACAGGAACTGGCTACACCTTC. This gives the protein CASGPPTGTGYTF.

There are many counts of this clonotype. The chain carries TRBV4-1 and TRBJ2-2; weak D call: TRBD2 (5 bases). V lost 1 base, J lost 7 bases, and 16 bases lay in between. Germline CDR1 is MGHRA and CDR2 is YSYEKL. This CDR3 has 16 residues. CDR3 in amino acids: CASSQGRPGRFGELFF. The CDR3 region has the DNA TGCGCCAGCAGCCAAGGGCGCCCGGGAAGGTTCGGGGAGCTGTTTTTT.

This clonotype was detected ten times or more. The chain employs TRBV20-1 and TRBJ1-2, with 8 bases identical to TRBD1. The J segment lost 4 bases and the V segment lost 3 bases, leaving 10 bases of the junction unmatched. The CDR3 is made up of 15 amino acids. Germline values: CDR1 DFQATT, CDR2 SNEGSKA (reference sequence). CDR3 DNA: TGCAGTGCTAGCGCGTCCGACAGGGGTTCCTATGGCTACACCTTC. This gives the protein CSASASDRGSYGYTF.

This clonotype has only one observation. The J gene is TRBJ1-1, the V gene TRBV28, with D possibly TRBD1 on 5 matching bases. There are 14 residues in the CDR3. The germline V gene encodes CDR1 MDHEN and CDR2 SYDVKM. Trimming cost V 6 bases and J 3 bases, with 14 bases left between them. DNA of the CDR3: TGTGCCAGCAGATCCGGGGGAAGTTACACTGAAGCTTTCTTT. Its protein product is CASRSGGSYTEAFF.

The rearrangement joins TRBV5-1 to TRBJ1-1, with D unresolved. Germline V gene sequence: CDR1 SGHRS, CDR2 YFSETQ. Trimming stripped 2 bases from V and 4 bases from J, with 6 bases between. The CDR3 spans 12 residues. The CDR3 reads CASSFKGTEAFF. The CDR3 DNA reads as TGCGCCAGCAGCTTTAAGGGCACTGAAGCTTTCTTT.

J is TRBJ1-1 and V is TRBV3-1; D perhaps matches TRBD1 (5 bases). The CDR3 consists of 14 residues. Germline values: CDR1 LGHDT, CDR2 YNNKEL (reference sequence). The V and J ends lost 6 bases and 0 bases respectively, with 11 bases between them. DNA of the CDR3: TGTGCCAGCAGACCGACAGATATGAACACTGAAGCTTTCTTT. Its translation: CASRPTDMNTEAFF.

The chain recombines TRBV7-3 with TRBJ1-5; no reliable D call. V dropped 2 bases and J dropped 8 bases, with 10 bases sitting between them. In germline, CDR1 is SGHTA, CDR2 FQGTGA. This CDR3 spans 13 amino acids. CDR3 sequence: CASSLGVGKPQHF. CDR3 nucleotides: TGTGCCAGCAGCTTAGGGGTGGGGAAGCCCCAGCATTTT. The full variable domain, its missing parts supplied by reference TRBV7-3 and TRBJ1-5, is GAGVSQTPSNKVTEKGKYVELRCDPISGHTALYWYRQSLGQGPEFLIYFQGTGAADDSGLPNDRFFAVRPEGSVSTLKIQRTERGDSAVYLCASSLGVGKPQHFGDGTRLSIL.

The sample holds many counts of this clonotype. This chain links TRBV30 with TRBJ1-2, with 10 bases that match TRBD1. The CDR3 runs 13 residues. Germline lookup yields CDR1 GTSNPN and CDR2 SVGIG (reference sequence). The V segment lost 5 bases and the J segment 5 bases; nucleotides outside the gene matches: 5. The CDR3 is CAWVGQGEYGYTF. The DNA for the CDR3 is TGTGCCTGGGTCGGACAGGGGGAATATGGCTACACCTTC. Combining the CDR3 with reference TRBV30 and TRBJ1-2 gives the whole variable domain SQTIHQWPATLVQPVGSPLSLECTVEGTSNPNLYWYRQAAGRGLQLLFYSVGIGQISSEVPQNLSASRPQDRQFILSSKKLLLSDSGFYLCAWVGQGEYGYTFGSGTRLTVV.

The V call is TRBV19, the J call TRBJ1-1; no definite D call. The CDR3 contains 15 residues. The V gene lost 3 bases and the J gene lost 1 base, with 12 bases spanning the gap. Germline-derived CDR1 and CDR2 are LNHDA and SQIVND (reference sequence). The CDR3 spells CASSINNGGNTEAFF. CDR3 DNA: TGTGCCAGTAGTATCAACAATGGCGGGAACACTGAAGCTTTCTTT.

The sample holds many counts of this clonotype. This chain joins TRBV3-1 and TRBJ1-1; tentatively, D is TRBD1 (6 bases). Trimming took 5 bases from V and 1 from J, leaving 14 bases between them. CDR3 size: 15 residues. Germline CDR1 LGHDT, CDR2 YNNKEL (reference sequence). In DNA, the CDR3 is TGTGCCAGCAGCAGCCCGGGACACACGAACACTGAAGCTTTCTTT. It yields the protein CASSSPGHTNTEAFF.

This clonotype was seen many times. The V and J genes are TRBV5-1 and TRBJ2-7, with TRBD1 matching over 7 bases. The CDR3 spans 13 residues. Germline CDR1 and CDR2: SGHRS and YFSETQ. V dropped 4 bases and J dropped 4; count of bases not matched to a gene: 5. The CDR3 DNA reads TGCGCCAGCAGCCTGAAACAGGGGTACGAGCAGTACTTC. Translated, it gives CASSLKQGYEQYF.

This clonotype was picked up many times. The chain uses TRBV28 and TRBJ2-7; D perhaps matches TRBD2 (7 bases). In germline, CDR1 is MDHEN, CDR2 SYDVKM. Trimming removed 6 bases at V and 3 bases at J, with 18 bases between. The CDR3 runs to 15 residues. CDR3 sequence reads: CASSLYAGASYEQYF. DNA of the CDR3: TGTGCCAGCAGCCTCTACGCGGGGGCCAGCTACGAGCAGTACTTC.

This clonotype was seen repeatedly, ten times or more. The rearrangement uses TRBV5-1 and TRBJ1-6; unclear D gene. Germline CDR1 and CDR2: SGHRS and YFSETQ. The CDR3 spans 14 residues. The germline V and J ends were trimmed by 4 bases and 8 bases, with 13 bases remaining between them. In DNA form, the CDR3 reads TGCGCCAGCAGCCCGGCCCCGCGGGATTCACCCCTCCACTTT. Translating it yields CASSPAPRDSPLHF.

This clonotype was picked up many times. The CDR3 reads CASSMPGLGYEQYF. CDR3 DNA sequence: TGTGCCAGTAGTATGCCGGGACTAGGTTACGAGCAGTACTTC. V usage is TRBV19 and J usage is TRBJ2-7, with TRBD2 matching over 8 bases. CDR3 length: 14 residues. Germline lookup yields CDR1 LNHDA and CDR2 SQIVND (reference sequence). V lost 3 bases to trimming and J lost 4 bases; unmatched junction nucleotides: 5.

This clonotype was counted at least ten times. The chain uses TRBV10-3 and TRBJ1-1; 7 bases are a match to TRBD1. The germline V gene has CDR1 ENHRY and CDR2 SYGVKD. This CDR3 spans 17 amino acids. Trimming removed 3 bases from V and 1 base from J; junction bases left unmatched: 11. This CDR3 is CAISDTRKQGTNTEAFF. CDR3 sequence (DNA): TGTGCCATCAGTGATACTCGGAAACAGGGGACGAACACTGAAGCTTTCTTT.

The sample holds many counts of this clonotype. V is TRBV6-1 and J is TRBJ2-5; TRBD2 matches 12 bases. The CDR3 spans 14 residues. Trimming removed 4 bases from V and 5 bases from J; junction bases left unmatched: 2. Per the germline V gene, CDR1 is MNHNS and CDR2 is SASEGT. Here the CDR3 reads CASSGTSGVETQYF. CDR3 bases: TGTGCCAGCAGTGGGACTAGCGGGGTTGAGACCCAGTACTTC.